This record covers a single T cell receptor beta chain. The trim removed 4 bases at V and 3 bases at J, leaving 6 bases unmatched. CDR1 is SGHTA and CDR2 is FQGNSA in the germline V gene. The CDR3 consists of 15 residues. The sample originates from a study of blood T cell repertoires in COVID-19. The repertoire was sequenced with immunoSEQ multiplex PCR; TCRdb's copy has only in-frame clones and lacks some. The sample lists about 130,000 clones; about 86% were seen once. Sequencing was performed on PBMCs or T cells enriched from blood (not recorded which). V gene TRBV7-2 combines with J gene TRBJ1-5, with 7 bases matching TRBD1. The TCR originated in a man in his forties or fifties who had recovered from COVID-19. In nucleotides, the CDR3 is TGTGCCAGCAGCTCCCGGGACAGCATCAATCAGCCCCAGCATTTT. Translating it yields CASSSRDSINQPQHF.